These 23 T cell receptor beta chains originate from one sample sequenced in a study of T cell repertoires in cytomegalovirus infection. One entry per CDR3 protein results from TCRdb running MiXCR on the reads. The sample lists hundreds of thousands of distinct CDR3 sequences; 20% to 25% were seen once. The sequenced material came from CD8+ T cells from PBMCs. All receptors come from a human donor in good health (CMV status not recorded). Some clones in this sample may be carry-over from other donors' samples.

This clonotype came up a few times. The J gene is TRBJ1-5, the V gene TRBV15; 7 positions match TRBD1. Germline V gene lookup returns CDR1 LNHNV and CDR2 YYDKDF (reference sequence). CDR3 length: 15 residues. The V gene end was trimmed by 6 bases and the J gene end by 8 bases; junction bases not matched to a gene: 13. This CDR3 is CATSPGLDRREPQHF. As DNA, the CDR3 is TGTGCCACCAGTCCGGGGTTGGACAGGAGAGAGCCCCAGCATTTT. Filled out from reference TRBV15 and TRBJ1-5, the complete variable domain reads DAMVIQNPRYQVTQFGKPVTLSCSQTLNHNVMYWYQQKSSQAPKLLFHYYDKDFNNEADTPDNFQSRRPNTSFCFLDIRSPGLGDTAMYLCATSPGLDRREPQHFGDGTRLSIL.

The CDR3 spells CASSQATRGETQYF. The CDR3 coding sequence is TGCGCCAGCAGCCAGGCGACCCGAGGGGAGACCCAGTACTTC. The J gene is TRBJ2-5, the V gene TRBV4-3; D may be TRBD2 (5 bases). Germline assignment: CDR1 LGHNA and CDR2 YSLEER. There are 14 residues in the CDR3. The V and J ends lost 3 bases and 5 bases respectively, with 13 bases between them.

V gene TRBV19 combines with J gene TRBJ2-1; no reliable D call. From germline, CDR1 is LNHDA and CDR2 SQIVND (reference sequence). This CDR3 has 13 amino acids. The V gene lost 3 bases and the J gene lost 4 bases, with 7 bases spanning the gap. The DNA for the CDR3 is TGTGCCAGTAGTATTTCGGTTTACAATGAGCAGTTCTTC. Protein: CASSISVYNEQFF. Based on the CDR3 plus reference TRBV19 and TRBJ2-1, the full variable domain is DGGITQSPKYLFRKEGQNVTLSCEQNLNHDAMYWYRQDPGQGLRLIYYSQIVNDFQKGDIAEGYSVSREKKESFPLTVTSAQKNPTAFYLCASSISVYNEQFFGPGTRLTVL.

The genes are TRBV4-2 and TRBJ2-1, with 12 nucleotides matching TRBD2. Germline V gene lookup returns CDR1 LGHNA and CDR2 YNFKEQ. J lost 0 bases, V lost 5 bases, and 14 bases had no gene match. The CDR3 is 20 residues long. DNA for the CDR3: TGTGCCAGCAGCAACCTAGGGGCTAGCGGGGGGGCGAGCTCCTACAATGAGCAGTTCTTC. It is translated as CASSNLGASGGASSYNEQFF.

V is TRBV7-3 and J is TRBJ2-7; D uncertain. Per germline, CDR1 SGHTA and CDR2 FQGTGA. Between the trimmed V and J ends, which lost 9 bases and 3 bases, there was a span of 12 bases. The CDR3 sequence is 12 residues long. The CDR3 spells CASAWHSYEQYF. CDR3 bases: TGTGCCAGTGCTTGGCATAGCTACGAGCAGTACTTC.

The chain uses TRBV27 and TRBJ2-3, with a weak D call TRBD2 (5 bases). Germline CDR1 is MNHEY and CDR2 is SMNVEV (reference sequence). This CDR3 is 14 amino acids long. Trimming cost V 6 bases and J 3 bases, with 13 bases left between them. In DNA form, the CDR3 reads TGTGCCAGCAGACCTGGACTCCTAACAGATACGCAGTATTTT. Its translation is CASRPGLLTDTQYF.

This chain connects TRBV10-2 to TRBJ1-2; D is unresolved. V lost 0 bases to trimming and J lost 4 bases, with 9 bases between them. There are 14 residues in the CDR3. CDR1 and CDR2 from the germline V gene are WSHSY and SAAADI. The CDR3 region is CASSESWGSYGYTF. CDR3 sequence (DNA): TGCGCCAGCAGTGAGTCTTGGGGAAGCTATGGCTACACCTTC.

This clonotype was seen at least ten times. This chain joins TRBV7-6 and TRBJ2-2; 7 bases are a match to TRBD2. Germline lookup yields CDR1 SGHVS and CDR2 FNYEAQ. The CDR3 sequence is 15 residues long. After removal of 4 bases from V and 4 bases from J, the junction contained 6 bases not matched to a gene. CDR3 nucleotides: TGTGCCAGCAGCTCCGGGACTACCAGCACCGGGGAGCTGTTTTTT. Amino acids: CASSSGTTSTGELFF.

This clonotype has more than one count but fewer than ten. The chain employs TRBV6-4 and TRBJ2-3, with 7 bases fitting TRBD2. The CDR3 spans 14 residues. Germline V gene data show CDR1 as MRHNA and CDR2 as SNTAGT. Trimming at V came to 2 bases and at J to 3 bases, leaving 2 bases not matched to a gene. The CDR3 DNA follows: TGTGCCAGCAGTGACGGGGGGGAGACAGATACGCAGTATTTT. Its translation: CASSDGGETDTQYF.

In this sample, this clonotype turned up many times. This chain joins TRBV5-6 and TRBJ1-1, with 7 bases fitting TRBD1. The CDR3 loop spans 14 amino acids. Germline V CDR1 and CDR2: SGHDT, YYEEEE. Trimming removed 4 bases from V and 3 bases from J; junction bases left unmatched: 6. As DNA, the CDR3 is TGTGCCAGCAGCCGCGGGACAGCGGACACTGAAGCTTTCTTT. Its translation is CASSRGTADTEAFF.

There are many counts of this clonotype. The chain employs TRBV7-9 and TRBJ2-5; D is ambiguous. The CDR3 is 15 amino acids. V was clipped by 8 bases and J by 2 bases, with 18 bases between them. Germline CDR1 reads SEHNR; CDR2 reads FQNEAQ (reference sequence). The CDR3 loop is CASGDLRTPQETQYF. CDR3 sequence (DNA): TGTGCCAGCGGAGATCTGAGAACTCCGCAAGAGACCCAGTACTTC.

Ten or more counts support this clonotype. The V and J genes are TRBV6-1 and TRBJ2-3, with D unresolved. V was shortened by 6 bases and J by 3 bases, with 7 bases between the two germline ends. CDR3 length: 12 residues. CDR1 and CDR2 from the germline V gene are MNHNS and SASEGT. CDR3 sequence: CASSDLTDTQYF. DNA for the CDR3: TGTGCCAGCAGCGACCTGACAGATACGCAGTATTTT.

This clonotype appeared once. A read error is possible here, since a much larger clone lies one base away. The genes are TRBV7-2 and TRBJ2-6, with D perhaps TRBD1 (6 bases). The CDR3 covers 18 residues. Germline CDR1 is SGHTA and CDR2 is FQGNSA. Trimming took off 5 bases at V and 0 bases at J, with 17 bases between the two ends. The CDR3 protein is CASSLLVGQTSGANVLTF. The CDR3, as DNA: TGTGCCAGCAGCCTCCTAGTAGGACAGACCTCTGGGGCCAACGTCCTGACTTTC.

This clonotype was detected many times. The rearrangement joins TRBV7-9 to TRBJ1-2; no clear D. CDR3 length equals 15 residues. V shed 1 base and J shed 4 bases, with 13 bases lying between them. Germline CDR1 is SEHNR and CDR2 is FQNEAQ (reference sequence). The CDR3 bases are TGTGCCAGCAGCTTAGGAGGTGGTCTTCTCTATGGCTACACCTTC. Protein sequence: CASSLGGGLLYGYTF. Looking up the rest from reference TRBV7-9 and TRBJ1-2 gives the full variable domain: DTGVSQNPRHKITKRGQNVTFRCDPISEHNRLYWYRQTLGQGPEFLTYFQNEAQLEKSRLLSDRFSAERPKGSFSTLEIQRTEQGDSAMYLCASSLGGGLLYGYTFGSGTRLTVV.

CDR3 DNA: TGTGCCAGCAGCCAAGGAAGGGGGATCTCCTACGAGCAGTACTTC. Encoded protein: CASSQGRGISYEQYF. The genes are TRBV14 and TRBJ2-7, with D maybe TRBD1 (6 bases). The CDR3 loop spans 15 amino acids. V was cut by 1 base and J by 0 bases, with 10 bases left in between. Germline V gene data show CDR1 as SGHDN and CDR2 as FVKESK.

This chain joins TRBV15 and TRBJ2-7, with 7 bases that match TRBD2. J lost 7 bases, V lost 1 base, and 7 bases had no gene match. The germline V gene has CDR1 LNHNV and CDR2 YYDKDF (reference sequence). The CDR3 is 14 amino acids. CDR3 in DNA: TGTGCCACCAGCAGAGGGGGGGGGTACGAGGAGCAGTACTTC. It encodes CATSRGGGYEEQYF.

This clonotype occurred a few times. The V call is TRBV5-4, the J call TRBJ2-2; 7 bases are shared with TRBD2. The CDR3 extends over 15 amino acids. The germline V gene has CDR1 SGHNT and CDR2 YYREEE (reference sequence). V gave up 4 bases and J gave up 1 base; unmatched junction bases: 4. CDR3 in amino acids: CASSPGLKNTGELFF. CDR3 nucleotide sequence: TGTGCCAGCAGCCCGGGACTAAAGAACACCGGGGAGCTGTTTTTT.

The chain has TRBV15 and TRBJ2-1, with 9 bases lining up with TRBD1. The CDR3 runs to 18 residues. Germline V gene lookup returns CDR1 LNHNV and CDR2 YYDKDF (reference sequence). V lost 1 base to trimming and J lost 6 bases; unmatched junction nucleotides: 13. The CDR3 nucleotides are TGTGCCACCAGCAGAGGACAGGGGGTCGCGTTGGAATTCAATGAGCAGTTCTTC. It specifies CATSRGQGVALEFNEQFF.

CDR3 amino acids: CSVDKVLGGKNSNQPQHF. The CDR3 region has the DNA TGCAGCGTTGATAAAGTTCTCGGGGGTAAGAATAGCAATCAGCCCCAGCATTTT. The chain has TRBV29-1 and TRBJ1-5; D perhaps matches TRBD1 (5 bases). This CDR3 region has 18 residues. The germline CDR1 and CDR2 sequences are SQVTM and ANQGSEA. Deletions cut 3 bases from V and 0 bases from J, with 21 bases between. Complete variable domain (other parts from reference TRBV29-1 and TRBJ1-5): SAVISQKPSRDICQRGTSLTIQCQVDSQVTMMFWYRQQPGQSLTLIATANQGSEATYESGFVIDKFPISRPNLTFSTLTVSNMSPEDSSIYLCSVDKVLGGKNSNQPQHFGDGTRLSIL.

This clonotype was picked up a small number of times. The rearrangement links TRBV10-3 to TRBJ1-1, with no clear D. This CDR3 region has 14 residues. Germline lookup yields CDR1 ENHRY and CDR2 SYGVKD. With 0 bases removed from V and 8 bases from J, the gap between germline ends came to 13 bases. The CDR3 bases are TGTGCCATCAGTGAGTCAGGCGGTCAAGGGGAAGCTTTCTTT. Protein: CAISESGGQGEAFF.

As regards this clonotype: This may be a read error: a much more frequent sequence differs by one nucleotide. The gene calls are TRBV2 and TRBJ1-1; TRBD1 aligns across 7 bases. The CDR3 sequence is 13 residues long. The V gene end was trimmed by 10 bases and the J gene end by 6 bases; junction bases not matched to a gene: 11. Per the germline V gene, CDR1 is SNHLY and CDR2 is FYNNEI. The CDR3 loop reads CANNHRGGPEAFF. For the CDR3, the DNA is TGTGCCAACAACCACAGGGGAGGGCCTGAAGCTTTCTTT.

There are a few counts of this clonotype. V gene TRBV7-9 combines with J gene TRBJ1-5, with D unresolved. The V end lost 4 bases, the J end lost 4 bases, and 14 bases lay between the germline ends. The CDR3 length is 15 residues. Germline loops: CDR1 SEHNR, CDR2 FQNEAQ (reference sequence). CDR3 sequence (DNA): TGTGCCAGCAGCTCCCCTGGGATAGATAATCAGCCCCAGCATTTT. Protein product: CASSSPGIDNQPQHF.

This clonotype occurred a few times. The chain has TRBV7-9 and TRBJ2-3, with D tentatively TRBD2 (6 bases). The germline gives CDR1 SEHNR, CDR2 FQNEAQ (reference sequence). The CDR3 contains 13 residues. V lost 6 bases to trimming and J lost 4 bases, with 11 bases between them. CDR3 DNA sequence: TGTGCCAGCAGGAGTGGGACTTCAGATACGCAGTATTTT. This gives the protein CASRSGTSDTQYF. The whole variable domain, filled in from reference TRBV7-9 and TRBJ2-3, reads DTGVSQNPRHKITKRGQNVTFRCDPISEHNRLYWYRQTLGQGPEFLTYFQNEAQLEKSRLLSDRFSAERPKGSFSTLEIQRTEQGDSAMYLCASRSGTSDTQYFGPGTRLTVL.